Sequencing of this T cell receptor beta chain was carried out in a study of blood T cells in healthy people across ages. Findings of the study overall: Strong correlation linked observed beta diversity and percent naive T cells.

The germline gives CDR1 DFQATT, CDR2 SNEGSKA (reference sequence). This CDR3 has 16 amino acids. Germline trimming cut 4 bases from V and 0 bases from J; bases unmatched to any gene: 10. The use of a sample-barcoded 5' primer and a J-beta primer mix characterized a second PCR of about 7 to 12 cycles. TCRdb reanalysed the 5' RACE reads using MiXCR and keeps one entry per CDR3 protein. Altogether 1.8 million or so distinct CDR3 sequences are present, roughly 43% being singletons, with the ten largest covering about 21%. This clonotype was observed a single time. Its specificity is unknown. This receptor was identified in a human donor in good health. Material: blood. The gene calls are TRBV20-1 and TRBJ2-5; 8 bases are shared with TRBD2. CDR3 coding DNA: TGCAGTGCTACTCCCTTCGGGGGGGCCCACCAAGAGACCCAGTACTTC. This gives the protein CSATPFGGAHQETQYF.